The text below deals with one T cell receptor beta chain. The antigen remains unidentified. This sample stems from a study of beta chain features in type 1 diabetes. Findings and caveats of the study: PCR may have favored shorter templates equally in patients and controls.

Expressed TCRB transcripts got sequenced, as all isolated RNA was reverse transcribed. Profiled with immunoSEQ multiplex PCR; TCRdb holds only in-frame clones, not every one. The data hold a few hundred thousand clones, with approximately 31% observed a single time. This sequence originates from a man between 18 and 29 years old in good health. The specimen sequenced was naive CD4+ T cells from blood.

CDR3 protein: CASSPTTSGAGQYF. CDR3 nucleotide sequence: TGTGCCAGCAGCCCTACTACTAGCGGTGCCGGGCAGTACTTC. The chain recombines TRBV7-2 with TRBJ2-7, with 8 bases aligning to TRBD2. CDR3 length equals 14 residues. Per the germline V gene, CDR1 is SGHTA and CDR2 is FQGNSA. J lost 9 bases, V lost 5 bases, and 12 bases had no gene match.